The entry below gives a single TCR beta chain sequence along with its context. This clonotype was found a few times. No antigen is known for it. Base qualities are missing; no much larger clone stands one base away. These data belong to a study of T cell repertoires in cytomegalovirus infection (dated by TCRdb to between 2018 and 2021). Describing the broader study: The peptide stimulations were aimed at well-studied HLA-B-restricted epitopes as well as recently identified HLA-C-restricted CMV epitopes, whose presentation resists viral immunomodulation. Donor HLA type was relevant to the analysis, because carriage of CMV infection together with the matching HLA type was indicated by public TCR beta signatures.

CDR1 and CDR2, per the germline V gene (reference sequence), are MNHEY and SMNVEV. The CDR3 holds 18 amino acids from the cysteine to the phenylalanine. Only CDR3 DNA is held: 54 bases, read in frame from base 1. Compared with germline, V lacks 4 bases and J lacks 3 bases; bases without a gene match: 9. This sample was sequenced with an Illumina HiSeq 1500. Using fastp at Q25 and MiXCR, TCRdb reprocessed the public reads and kept productive beta chains. Each entry merges the rows of one CDR3 protein and shows their most common DNA and genes. Across this sample there are approximately 390,000 distinct CDR3 sequences, with approximately 35% seen only once. Roughly 13% of the sample comes from the top ten. This specimen's treatment or condition label, interpreted: in vitro stimulation with specific CMV peptide epitopes to enrich CMV-specific T cells. General findings and caveats noted by the study authors: In both this cohort and an independent roughly 360-donor cohort, the cumulative frequency of public TCR beta family members distinguished carriers of CMV infection plus the relevant HLA type. The ex vivo response was dominated by HLA-C-restricted CMV-specific TCR beta clonotypes, which also provided the single most frequent clonotype in two of eight donors.

Here the chain combines TRBV27 and TRBJ2-3, and 14 junction bases match TRBD2. The sequenced sample was cultured PBMCs, obtained from culture after CMV antigen stimulation. This receptor was obtained from a human donor in good health (CMV status not recorded). Some clones in this sample may be carry-over from other donors' samples. In nucleotides, the sequence is TGTGCCAGCAGTTCCTTCCAGGGACTAGCGGGAGTAACAGATACGCAGTATTTT. This translates into CASSSFQGLAGVTDTQYF.